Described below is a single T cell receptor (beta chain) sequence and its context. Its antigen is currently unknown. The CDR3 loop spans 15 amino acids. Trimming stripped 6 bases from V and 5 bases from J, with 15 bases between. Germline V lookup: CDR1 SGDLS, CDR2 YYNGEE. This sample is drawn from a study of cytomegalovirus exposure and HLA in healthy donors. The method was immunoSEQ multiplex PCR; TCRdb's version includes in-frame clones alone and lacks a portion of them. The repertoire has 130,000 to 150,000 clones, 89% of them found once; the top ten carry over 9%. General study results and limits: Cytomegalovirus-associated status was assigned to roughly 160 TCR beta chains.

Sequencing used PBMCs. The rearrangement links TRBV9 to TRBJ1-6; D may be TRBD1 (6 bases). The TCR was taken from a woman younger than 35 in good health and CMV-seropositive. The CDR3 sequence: CASNEQGRNNSPLHF. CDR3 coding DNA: TGTGCCAGCAACGAACAGGGTAGGAATAATTCACCCCTCCACTTT.